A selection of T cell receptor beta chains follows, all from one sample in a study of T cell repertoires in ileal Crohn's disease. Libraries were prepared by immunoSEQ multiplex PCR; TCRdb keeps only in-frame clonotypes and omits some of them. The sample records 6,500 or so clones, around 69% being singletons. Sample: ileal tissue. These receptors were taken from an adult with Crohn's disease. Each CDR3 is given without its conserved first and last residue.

CDR3: ASSPLGGETQY
J: TRBJ2-5
V: TRBV27

CDR3: ASSVRSTSGSSYNEQF
J: TRBJ2-1
V: TRBV9

CDR3: ASSLRSTEAF
J: TRBJ1-1
V: TRBV5-6

CDR3: ASSLGTGSEADTQY
J: TRBJ2-3
V: TRBV11-3

CDR3: SVEDPSGRKNEQY
J: TRBJ2-7
V: TRBV29-1

CDR3: ASSYETSGSYEQY
J: TRBJ2-7
V: TRBV10-3

CDR3: ASSLYTGARNQPQH
J: TRBJ1-5
V: TRBV5-6

CDR3: ASSLEWGTYEQY
J: TRBJ2-7
V: TRBV5-5

CDR3: ASSLVLVGYNEQF
J: TRBJ2-1
V: TRBV27

CDR3: ASSEGTGGTQY
J: TRBJ2-5
V: TRBV28

CDR3: ASSAPAGFAGELF
J: TRBJ2-2
V: TRBV7-2

CDR3: ASSNSFGTEAF
J: TRBJ1-1
V: TRBV11-3

CDR3: AIRGQGGNTEAF
J: TRBJ1-1
V: TRBV10-3

CDR3: ASRRTSGFNNEQF
J: TRBJ2-1
V: TRBV6-1

CDR3: ASSLGEYYEQY
J: TRBJ2-7
V: TRBV5-1

CDR3: ASSQERGSTEAF
J: TRBJ1-1
V: TRBV14

CDR3: ASSLTGGNQPQH
J: TRBJ1-5
V: TRBV11-2

CDR3: ASSEGTGRTQY
J: TRBJ2-5
V: TRBV28

CDR3: ASSQRFGQGIYYEQY
J: TRBJ2-7
V: TRBV11-2

CDR3: SATGQNEQF
J: TRBJ2-1
V: TRBV20-1

CDR3: ASSSGLAGGGTQETQY
J: TRBJ2-5
V: TRBV28

CDR3: ASSPSGSGGDTQY
J: TRBJ2-3
V: TRBV25-1

CDR3: ASSRGLGREQY
J: TRBJ2-7
V: TRBV14

CDR3: ASTGSRHYEQY
J: TRBJ2-7
V: TRBV28

CDR3: ASSQDSVKMGRATGELF
J: TRBJ2-2
V: TRBV4-2

CDR3: ASSRDSSSYNEQF
J: TRBJ2-1
V: TRBV10-1

CDR3: ASSWTSGRQETQY
J: TRBJ2-5
V: TRBV2

CDR3: ASSSSGTANTGELF
J: TRBJ2-2
V: TRBV7-2